The 30 T cell receptor beta chains below come from one sample, sequenced in a study of Graves' ophthalmopathy and Graves' hyperthyroidism (dated by TCRdb to between 2017 and 2018). For sequencing, an Illumina HiSeq 2000 was employed. For repertoire sequencing, TCR beta CDR3 regions were amplified from RNA transcripts. HTBI primers and the Qiagen OneStep RT-PCR kit were used in a first-round RT-PCR, which was followed by a second-round multiplex PCR, size selection and purification. TCRdb passed the public sequencing reads through fastp at Q25 and MiXCR, retaining productive beta sequences. Merged by CDR3 protein, the rows form single entries marked with the most common genes and DNA. The sample table holds roughly 380,000 distinct CDR3 sequences, of which 15% were seen once. The ten largest clones take up approximately 7% of the sample. Sequenced sample: peripheral blood. Source of these receptors: a woman between 18 and 29 years old with stable Graves' hyperthyroidism. Donor details come from another sample of the same person, matched by shared clones.

This chain links TRBV5-1 with TRBJ1-1; D remains unclear. The length of the CDR3 is 14 residues. V lost 3 bases and J lost 1, with 10 bases in between. Germline V CDR1 and CDR2: SGHRS, YFSETQ. CDR3 sequence (DNA): TGCGCCAGCAGCTCGTTTAGCTGGAACACTGAAGCTTTCTTT. Translation gives CASSSFSWNTEAFF. The full variable domain, rest sourced from reference TRBV5-1 and TRBJ1-1, is KAGVTQTPRYLIKTRGQQVTLSCSPISGHRSVSWYQQTPGQGLQFLFEYFSETQRNKGNFPGRFSGRQFSNSRSEMNVSTLELGDSALYLCASSSFSWNTEAFFGQGTRLTVV.

This clonotype was seen ten or more times. This chain links TRBV6-1 with TRBJ1-5; 7 bases are a match to TRBD1. Trimming at V came to 3 bases and at J to 2 bases, leaving 4 bases not matched to a gene. The germline CDR1 and CDR2 sequences are MNHNS and SASEGT. The CDR3 contains 15 residues. This CDR3 is CASSEYRGGNQPQHF. CDR3 sequence (DNA): TGTGCCAGCAGTGAGTACAGGGGAGGCAATCAGCCCCAGCATTTT.

The rearrangement links TRBV6-1 to TRBJ2-7; 9 bases align to TRBD1. Germline values: CDR1 MNHNS, CDR2 SASEGT. The CDR3 extends over 16 amino acids. The ends lost 4 bases at V and 5 bases at J; junction bases unmatched: 12. CDR3 in amino acids: CASSGGTGSVVHEQYF. CDR3 sequence (DNA): TGTGCCAGCAGTGGGGGGACAGGGAGTGTAGTCCACGAGCAGTACTTC.

This clonotype has at least ten counts. The chain has TRBV7-9 and TRBJ2-5; 8 bases match TRBD1. This CDR3 spans 15 amino acids. Germline loops: CDR1 SEHNR, CDR2 FQNEAQ (reference sequence). V dropped 5 bases and J dropped 2; count of bases not matched to a gene: 7. CDR3 protein: CASSPSGQEQETQYF. Here the CDR3 DNA reads TGTGCCAGCAGCCCATCGGGACAGGAACAAGAGACCCAGTACTTC.

Ten or more counts support this clonotype. The V gene is TRBV6-2 or TRBV6-3, the J gene TRBJ2-5; TRBD1 matches at 7 bases. The germline CDR1 and CDR2 sequences are MNHEY and SVGEGT. The V segment lost 6 bases and the J segment 5 bases; nucleotides outside the gene matches: 12. CDR3 length: 15 amino acids. The DNA for the CDR3 is TGTGCCAGCAGCCACCGACAGGGATTGAGGGAGACCCAGTACTTC. It codes for CASSHRQGLRETQYF.

The chain joins TRBV7-9 to TRBJ1-2; 8 bases line up with TRBD1. V shed 4 bases, J shed 6 bases, and the junction held 7 bases outside the gene matches. Germline CDR1 reads SEHNR; CDR2 reads FQNEAQ (reference sequence). The CDR3 has 14 residues. The CDR3 loop is CASSYSGQANGYTF. CDR3 in DNA: TGTGCCAGCAGCTACTCGGGACAGGCGAATGGCTACACCTTC.

This clonotype was observed at least ten times. V is TRBV29-1 and J is TRBJ2-4; perhaps TRBD2 as D (6 bases). The germline V gene has CDR1 SQVTM and CDR2 ANQGSEA. The CDR3 has 12 amino acids. V was clipped by 6 bases and J by 6 bases, with 12 bases between them. The CDR3, as DNA: TGCAGCGTACCGGTCGGGGGAAACATTCAGTACTTC. This gives the protein CSVPVGGNIQYF.

There are many counts of this clonotype. This rearrangement joins TRBV6-2 or TRBV6-3 to TRBJ2-2, with TRBD1 matching over 9 bases. The germline CDR1 and CDR2 sequences are MNHEY and SVGEGT. With V trimmed by 0 bases and J by 1 base, 6 bases remained unmatched. The CDR3 has 18 amino acids. CDR3 DNA: TGTGCCAGCAGTTACTCGCCGGGACAGGGCGAGAACACCGGGGAGCTGTTTTTT. Amino acids: CASSYSPGQGENTGELFF.

Worth noting for this clonotype: Because the CDR3 is missing its conserved closing phenylalanine or tryptophan, this is likely a read error. CDR3 in amino acids: CASSSQNTEAFY. In DNA form, the CDR3 reads TGTGCCAGTAGTTCACAGAACACTGAAGCTTTCTAT. The rearrangement links TRBV28 to TRBJ1-1, with D unclear. There are 12 residues in the CDR3. Germline-derived CDR1 and CDR2 are MDHEN and SYDVKM.

Many counts were recorded for this clonotype. Here the CDR3 reads CASRIAGGGFSSYEQYF. Here the CDR3 DNA reads TGTGCCAGCAGAATAGCGGGGGGGGGATTTAGCTCCTACGAGCAGTACTTC. The chain carries TRBV6-1 and TRBJ2-7; 11 bases align to TRBD2. Germline CDR1 MNHNS, CDR2 SASEGT. This CDR3 region has 17 residues. J was trimmed by 0 bases and V by 6 bases; bases with no gene match: 10.

Ten or more counts support this clonotype. This chain uses TRBV28 with TRBJ1-2; TRBD1 might be the D (5 bases). Germline assignment: CDR1 MDHEN and CDR2 SYDVKM. This CDR3 has 11 amino acids. V was pared by 6 bases and J by 7 bases, with 9 bases between. The CDR3 reads CASRGVGGYTF. CDR3 bases: TGTGCCAGCAGAGGGGTTGGTGGCTACACCTTC.

The CDR3 nucleotides read TGTGCCAGCAGTTACCCGGGGGCGGCGTACACTGAAGCTTTCTTT. Translating gives CASSYPGAAYTEAFF. The chain uses TRBV6-5 and TRBJ1-1, with a tentative D call TRBD1 (6 bases). The V and J ends lost 2 bases and 3 bases respectively, with 13 bases between them. The CDR3 has 15 amino acids. Germline V CDR1 and CDR2: MNHEY, SVGAGI.

This chain uses TRBV11-3 with TRBJ2-5; possibly TRBD1 or TRBD2 for D (5 bases each). Per the germline V gene, CDR1 is SGHNT and CDR2 is YENEEA. Trimming left V 5 bases short and J 5 bases short, with 18 bases between. The CDR3 loop spans 15 amino acids. CDR3 protein: CASSPDTGPRETQYF. CDR3 sequence (DNA): TGTGCCAGCAGCCCCGATACGGGGCCCCGGGAGACCCAGTACTTC.

This clonotype was found a few times. This clone may be a read error of a much larger clone one base away. The chain links TRBV7-2 to TRBJ1-2; D is unresolved. CDR1 and CDR2 from the germline V gene are SGHTA and FQGNSA. The CDR3 is made up of 12 amino acids. The CDR3, as DNA: TGTGCCAGCAGCTTTACGTTCTATGGCTGCACCTTC. Translated, it gives CASSFTFYGCTF.

This clonotype occurred many times. J is TRBJ2-7 and V is TRBV11-3, with TRBD2 identical over 9 bases. The CDR3 covers 14 residues. Germline CDR1 SGHNT, CDR2 YENEEA. Losses at the gene ends were 3 bases for V and 4 bases for J; bases not matched to a gene: 4. CDR3 DNA: TGTGCCAGCAGCTTCTTGCGGGGGGGATACGAGCAGTACTTC. Translation gives CASSFLRGGYEQYF. The whole variable domain, filled in from reference TRBV11-3 and TRBJ2-7, reads EAGVVQSPRYKIIEKKQPVAFWCNPISGHNTLYWYLQNLGQGPELLIRYENEEAVDDSQLPKDRFSAERLKGVDSTLKIQPAELGDSAVYLCASSFLRGGYEQYFGPGTRLTVT.

This clonotype was seen many times. The gene calls are TRBV18 and TRBJ2-7; 11 positions agree with TRBD1. The germline gives CDR1 KGHSH, CDR2 LQKENI. Losses at the gene ends were 8 bases for V and 0 bases for J; bases not matched to a gene: 6. The CDR3 totals 15 residues. CDR3: CASSHGTGGSYEQYF. The CDR3 DNA reads as TGTGCCAGCAGTCATGGGACAGGGGGCTCCTACGAGCAGTACTTC.

This clonotype was observed at least ten times. The rearrangement joins TRBV24-1 to TRBJ1-1, with a weak D call TRBD1 (5 bases). With 9 bases removed from V and 3 bases from J, the gap between germline ends came to 10 bases. From germline, CDR1 is KGHDR and CDR2 SFDVKD. This CDR3 has 12 residues. CDR3 nucleotides: TGTGCCACCGAGGGGAGGGACACTGAAGCTTTCTTT. Its protein product is CATEGRDTEAFF.

At least ten counts were recorded for this clonotype. The gene calls are TRBV5-1 and TRBJ1-2; a possible D gene is TRBD1 (5 bases). V lost 0 bases, J lost 2 bases, and 11 bases lay in between. Germline CDR1 SGHRS, CDR2 YFSETQ. The length of the CDR3 is 15 residues. Here the CDR3 DNA reads TGCGCCAGCAGCTTGGGACAGCAGAGCAACTATGGCTACACCTTC. Translating gives CASSLGQQSNYGYTF.

Many counts were recorded for this clonotype. The chain carries TRBV7-8 and TRBJ2-5, with D possibly matching TRBD1 (5 bases). This CDR3 contains 14 residues. V was pared by 4 bases and J by 2 bases, with 11 bases between. CDR1 is SGHVS and CDR2 is FQNEAQ in the germline V gene. CDR3 amino acids: CASSSGHVQETQYF. The CDR3 nucleotides are TGTGCCAGCAGCTCAGGACACGTACAAGAGACCCAGTACTTC.

In this sample, this clonotype turned up many times. The chain uses TRBV6-5 and TRBJ1-1, with D hard to call. The CDR3 extends over 13 amino acids. V was cut by 6 bases and J by 0 bases, with 8 bases left in between. Germline V lookup: CDR1 MNHEY, CDR2 SVGAGI. CDR3 nucleotide sequence: TGTGCCAGCAGGCGCCCCATGAACACTGAAGCTTTCTTT. Protein sequence: CASRRPMNTEAFF.

This clonotype has a count of ten or more. This chain uses TRBV15 with TRBJ2-5; the D is unclear. V was trimmed by 8 bases and J by 1 base, leaving 14 bases between them. The CDR3 has 14 amino acids. Per germline, CDR1 LNHNV and CDR2 YYDKDF (reference sequence). This chain's CDR3 is CATGVGGPQETQYF. The CDR3 nucleotides are TGTGCCACCGGGGTAGGCGGACCCCAAGAGACCCAGTACTTC.

This clonotype was recorded many times. The chain carries TRBV29-1 and TRBJ2-5; TRBD1 agrees at 8 bases. The germline CDR1 and CDR2 sequences are SQVTM and ANQGSEA. This CDR3 spans 13 amino acids. The junction had 5 bases not matched to a gene; V was cut back by 3 bases and J by 5 bases. The CDR3 DNA sequence: TGCAGCGTTGATACCAGGGGGCGTGAGACCCAGTACTTC. Protein: CSVDTRGRETQYF.

This clonotype was seen only a few times. The genes are TRBV7-9 and TRBJ2-7; the D call may be TRBD1 or TRBD2 (5 bases each). Germline V lookup: CDR1 SEHNR, CDR2 FQNEAQ (reference sequence). Trimming removed 6 bases from V and 0 bases from J, with 12 bases in between. The CDR3 loop spans 14 amino acids. CDR3 sequence (DNA): TGTGCCAGCAGTACTACGGGACCCTCCTACGAGCAGTACTTC. As protein: CASSTTGPSYEQYF.

This clonotype was recorded at least ten times. V usage is TRBV7-2 and J usage is TRBJ2-7; TRBD2 matches 7 bases. V shed 3 bases and J 5 bases; nucleotides not matched to a gene: 4. Germline assignment: CDR1 SGHTA and CDR2 FQGNSA. The CDR3 runs 13 residues. The CDR3 protein is CASSLGGRDEQYF. CDR3 coding DNA: TGTGCCAGCAGCTTGGGAGGGAGGGACGAGCAGTACTTC.

This clonotype came up many times. J is TRBJ1-5 and V is TRBV20-1; TRBD1 aligns across 7 bases. The CDR3 loop spans 15 amino acids. Trimming took 6 bases from V and 2 from J; bases not matched to a gene: 10. Looked up from germline, CDR1 is DFQATT and CDR2 is SNEGSKA (reference sequence). CDR3 bases: TGCAGTGCCGTTTATTCCGGACAGGGCAATCAGCCCCAGCATTTT. Its protein is CSAVYSGQGNQPQHF.

This clonotype was observed a single time. This chain uses TRBV12-3 or TRBV12-4 with TRBJ2-5; 8 nucleotides align to TRBD2. This CDR3 has 16 residues. V dropped 2 bases and J dropped 5; count of bases not matched to a gene: 10. CDR3 region: CASSLRVGRAWETQYF. DNA for the CDR3: TGTGCCAGCAGTTTACGTGTCGGGAGGGCCTGGGAGACCCAGTACTTC.

The rearrangement links TRBV30 to TRBJ2-2; D unclear. This CDR3 comprises 11 residues. V lost 4 bases and J 4 bases, leaving 4 bases between the germline ends. Germline lookup yields CDR1 GTSNPN and CDR2 SVGIG (reference sequence). This CDR3 is CAWKATGELFF. The DNA for the CDR3 is TGTGCCTGGAAGGCCACCGGGGAGCTGTTTTTT.

The chain recombines TRBV18 with TRBJ2-1; 8 bases line up with TRBD1. CDR3 size: 14 residues. Germline values: CDR1 KGHSH, CDR2 LQKENI. The V and J ends lost 6 bases and 9 bases, in that order; junction bases with no gene match: 10. The CDR3 region has the DNA TGTGCCAGCTCGCCCCCGACAGGGGTGGTTGAGCAGTTCTTC. Amino acids: CASSPPTGVVEQFF.

V is TRBV6-5 and J is TRBJ1-2, with D possibly TRBD1 on 5 matching bases. This CDR3 contains 16 residues. Trimming left V 4 bases short and J 0 bases short, with 15 bases between. Germline V gene data show CDR1 as MNHEY and CDR2 as SVGAGI. The DNA of the CDR3 is TGTGCCAGCAGTTCCCACGGAACAGGAGCTAACTATGGCTACACCTTC. Its protein is CASSSHGTGANYGYTF.

This clonotype was detected many times. The V gene is TRBV27, the J gene TRBJ2-7; 7 positions match TRBD1. The CDR3 covers 15 residues. The germline V gene encodes CDR1 MNHEY and CDR2 SMNVEV (reference sequence). Trimming at V came to 5 bases and at J to 3 bases, leaving 10 bases not matched to a gene. The CDR3 bases are TGTGCCAGCAGTCCCCGACAGGGTATGGACTACGAGCAGTACTTC. Protein product: CASSPRQGMDYEQYF.